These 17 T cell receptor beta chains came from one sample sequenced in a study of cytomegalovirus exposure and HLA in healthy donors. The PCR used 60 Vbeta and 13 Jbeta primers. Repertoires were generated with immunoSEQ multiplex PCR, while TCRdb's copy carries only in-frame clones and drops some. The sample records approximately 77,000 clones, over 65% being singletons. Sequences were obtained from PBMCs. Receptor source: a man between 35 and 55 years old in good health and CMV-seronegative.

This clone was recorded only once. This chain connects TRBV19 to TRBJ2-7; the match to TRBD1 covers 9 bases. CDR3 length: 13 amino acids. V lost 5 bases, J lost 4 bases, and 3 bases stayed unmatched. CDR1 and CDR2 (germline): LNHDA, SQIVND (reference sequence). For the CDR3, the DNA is TGTGCCAGTAGTTTCGGACAGGGGTACGAGCAGTACTTC. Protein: CASSFGQGYEQYF.

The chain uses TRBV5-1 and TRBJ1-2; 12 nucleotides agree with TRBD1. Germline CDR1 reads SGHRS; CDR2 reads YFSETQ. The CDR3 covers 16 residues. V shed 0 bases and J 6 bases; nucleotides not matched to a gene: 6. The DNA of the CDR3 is TGCGCCAGCAGCTTGGGTGGGACAGGGGGCGCAGATGGCTACACCTTC. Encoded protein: CASSLGGTGGADGYTF. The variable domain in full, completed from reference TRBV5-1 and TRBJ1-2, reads KAGVTQTPRYLIKTRGQQVTLSCSPISGHRSVSWYQQTPGQGLQFLFEYFSETQRNKGNFPGRFSGRQFSNSRSEMNVSTLELGDSALYLCASSLGGTGGADGYTFGSGTRLTVV.

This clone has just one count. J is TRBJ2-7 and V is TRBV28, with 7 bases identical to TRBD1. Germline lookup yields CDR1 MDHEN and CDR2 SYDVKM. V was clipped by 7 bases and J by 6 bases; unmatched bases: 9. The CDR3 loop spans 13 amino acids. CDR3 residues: CASNPQGEGEQYF. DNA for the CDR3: TGTGCCAGCAACCCCCAGGGGGAAGGCGAGCAGTACTTC.

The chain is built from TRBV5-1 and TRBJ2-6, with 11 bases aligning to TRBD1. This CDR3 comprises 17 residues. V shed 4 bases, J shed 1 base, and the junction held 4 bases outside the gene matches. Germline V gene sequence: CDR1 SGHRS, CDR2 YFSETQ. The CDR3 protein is CASSMGQGGSGANVLTF. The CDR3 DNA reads TGCGCCAGCAGCATGGGACAGGGGGGGTCTGGGGCCAACGTCCTGACTTTC.

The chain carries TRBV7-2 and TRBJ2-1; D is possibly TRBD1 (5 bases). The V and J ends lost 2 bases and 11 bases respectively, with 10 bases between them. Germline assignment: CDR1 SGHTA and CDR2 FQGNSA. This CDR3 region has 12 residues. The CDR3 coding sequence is TGTGCCAGCAGCTTAACAGGAACTAAGCAGTTCTTC. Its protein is CASSLTGTKQFF.

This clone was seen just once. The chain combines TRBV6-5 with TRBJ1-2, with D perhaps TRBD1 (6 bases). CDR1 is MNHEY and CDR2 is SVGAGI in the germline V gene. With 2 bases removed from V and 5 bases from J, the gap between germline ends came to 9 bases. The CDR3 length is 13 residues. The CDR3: CASSYPGQYGYTF. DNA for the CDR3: TGTGCCAGCAGTTACCCCGGACAGTATGGCTACACCTTC.

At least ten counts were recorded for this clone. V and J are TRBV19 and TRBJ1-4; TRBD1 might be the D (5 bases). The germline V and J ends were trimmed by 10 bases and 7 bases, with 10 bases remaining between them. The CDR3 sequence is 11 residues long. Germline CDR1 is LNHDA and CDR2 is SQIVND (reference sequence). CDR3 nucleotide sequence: TGTGCCACCAGGGAGGGTGAAAAACTGTTTTTT. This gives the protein CATREGEKLFF.

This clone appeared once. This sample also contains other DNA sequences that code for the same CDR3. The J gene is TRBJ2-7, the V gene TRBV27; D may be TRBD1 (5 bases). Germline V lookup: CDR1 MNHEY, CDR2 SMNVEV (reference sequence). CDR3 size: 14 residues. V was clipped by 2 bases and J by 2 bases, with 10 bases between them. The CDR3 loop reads CASSLGQGAYEQYF. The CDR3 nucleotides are TGTGCCAGCAGTTTAGGGCAGGGCGCCTACGAGCAGTACTTC.

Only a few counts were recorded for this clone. DNA of the CDR3: TGTGCTAGTGGTCGGACTAGCGGGAGAGAGGATGAGCAGTTCTTC. This codes for CASGRTSGREDEQFF. The chain joins TRBV12-5 to TRBJ2-1, with 13 positions matching TRBD2. The CDR3 runs 15 residues. Germline assignment: CDR1 LGHNT and CDR2 FRNRAP. The V gene end was trimmed by 5 bases and the J gene end by 8 bases; junction bases not matched to a gene: 6.

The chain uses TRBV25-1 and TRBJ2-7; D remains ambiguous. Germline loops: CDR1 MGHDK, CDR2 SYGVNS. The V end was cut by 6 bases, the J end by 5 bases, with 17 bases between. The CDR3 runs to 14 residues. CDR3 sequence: CASRPTGSADEQYF. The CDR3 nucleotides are TGTGCCAGCAGACCAACCGGGTCCGCGGACGAGCAGTACTTC.

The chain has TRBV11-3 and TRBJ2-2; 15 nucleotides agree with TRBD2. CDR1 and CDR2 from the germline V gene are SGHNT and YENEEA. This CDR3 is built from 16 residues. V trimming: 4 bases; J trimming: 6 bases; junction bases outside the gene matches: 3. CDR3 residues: CASSYGLAGGPGELFF. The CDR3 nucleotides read TGTGCCAGCAGCTACGGACTAGCGGGAGGGCCCGGGGAGCTGTTTTTT.

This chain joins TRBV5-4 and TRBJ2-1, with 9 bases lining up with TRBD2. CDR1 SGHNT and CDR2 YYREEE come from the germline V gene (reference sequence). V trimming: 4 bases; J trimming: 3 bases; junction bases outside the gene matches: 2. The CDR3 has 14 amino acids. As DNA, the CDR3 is TGTGCCAGCAGCGTGACTAGCGGCTACAATGAGCAGTTCTTC. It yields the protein CASSVTSGYNEQFF. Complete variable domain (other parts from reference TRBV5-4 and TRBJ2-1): ETGVTQSPTHLIKTRGQQVTLRCSSQSGHNTVSWYQQALGQGPQFIFQYYREEENGRGNFPPRFSGLQFPNYSSELNVNALELDDSALYLCASSVTSGYNEQFFGPGTRLTVL.

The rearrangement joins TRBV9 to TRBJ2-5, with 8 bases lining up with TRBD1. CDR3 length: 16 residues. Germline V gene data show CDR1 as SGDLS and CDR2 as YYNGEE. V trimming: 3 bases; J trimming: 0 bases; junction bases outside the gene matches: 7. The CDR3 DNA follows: TGTGCCAGCAGCGCGGACAGGGAACGGGACCAAGAGACCCAGTACTTC. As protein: CASSADRERDQETQYF. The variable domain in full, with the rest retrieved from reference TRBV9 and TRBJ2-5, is DSGVTQTPKHLITATGQRVTLRCSPRSGDLSVYWYQQSLDQGLQFLIQYYNGEERAKGNILERFSAQQFPDLHSELNLSSLELGDSALYFCASSADRERDQETQYFGPGTRLLVL.

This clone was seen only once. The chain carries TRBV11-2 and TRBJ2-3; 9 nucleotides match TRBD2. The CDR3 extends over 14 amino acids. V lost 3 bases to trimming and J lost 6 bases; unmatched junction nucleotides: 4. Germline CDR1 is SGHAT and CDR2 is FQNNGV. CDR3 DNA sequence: TGTGCCAGCAGCTTGGTAGCGGGAGCCGATACGCAGTATTTT. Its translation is CASSLVAGADTQYF. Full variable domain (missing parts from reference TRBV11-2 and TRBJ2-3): EAGVAQSPRYKIIEKRQSVAFWCNPISGHATLYWYQQILGQGPKLLIQFQNNGVVDDSQLPKDRFSAERLKGVDSTLKIQPAKLEDSAVYLCASSLVAGADTQYFGPGTRLTVL.

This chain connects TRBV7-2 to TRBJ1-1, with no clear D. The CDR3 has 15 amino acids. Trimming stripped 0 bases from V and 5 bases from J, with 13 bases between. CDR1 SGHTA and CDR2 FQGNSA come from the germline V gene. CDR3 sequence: CASSLASVFSTEAFF. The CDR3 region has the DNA TGTGCCAGCAGCTTAGCGTCGGTGTTCTCTACTGAAGCTTTCTTT. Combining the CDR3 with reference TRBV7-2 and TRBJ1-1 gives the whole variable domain GAGVSQSPSNKVTEKGKDVELRCDPISGHTALYWYRQSLGQGLEFLIYFQGNSAPDKSGLPSDRFSAERTGGSVSTLTIQRTQQEDSAVYLCASSLASVFSTEAFFGQGTRLTVV.

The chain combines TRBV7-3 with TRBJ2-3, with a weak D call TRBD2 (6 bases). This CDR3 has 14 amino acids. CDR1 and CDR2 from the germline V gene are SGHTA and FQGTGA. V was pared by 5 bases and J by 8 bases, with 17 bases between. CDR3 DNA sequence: TGTGCCAGCAGCCCCGACCCCGGACTAACTACGCAGTATTTT. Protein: CASSPDPGLTTQYF.

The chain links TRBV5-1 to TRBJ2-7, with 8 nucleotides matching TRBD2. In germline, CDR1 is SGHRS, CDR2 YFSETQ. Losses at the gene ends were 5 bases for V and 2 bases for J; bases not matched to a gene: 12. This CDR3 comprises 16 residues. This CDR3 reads CASSSRGGTFTYEQYF. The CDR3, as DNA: TGCGCCAGCAGTTCTCGGGGGGGTACTTTTACCTACGAGCAGTACTTC.